This T cell receptor beta chain was found in a study of blood T cell repertoires in COVID-19 (dated by TCRdb to the early 2020s). As for the study more broadly: Samples from collaborators originated in the United States, Italy and Spain and spanned both the acute and convalescent phases of COVID-19. Deeply sampled blood TCRbeta repertoires from subjects exposed to, actively infected with, or recovered from COVID-19 were included in the dataset. The material from the prospective study consisted of cDNA or gDNA derived from T cells, B-cell-depleted T cells, or PBMCs. The samples were drawn from two sources: the first 160 participants of the ongoing ImmuneRACE study, and 1,254 subjects contributed by 6 global collaborators. The sample metadata nearly always contained a de-identified subject ID, COVID-19 status, age in years and sex. Where available, HLA class I and class II types were taken from metadata supplied by the sample provider and were not determined by assay-based typing. A freely available public database, intended as a resource for researchers studying the immune response to SARS-CoV-2, is where the repertoires were released.

Collaborating institutions collected whole blood in K2EDTA tubes following their own protocols. Collaborator samples were shipped for TCRbeta analysis as frozen whole blood, isolated PBMCs, or DNA extracted from either sample type. This clone was counted ten times or more. The antigen this receptor binds is unknown. No base quality values were provided; no much bigger clone lies one nucleotide off. Reading the germline V gene gives CDR1 LGHNA and CDR2 YSLEER. At the junction V is shortened by 4 bases and J by 1 base, with 13 bases in between. Including the terminal cysteine and phenylalanine, the CDR3 comprises 15 residues. The retained sequence is limited to the CDR3, 45 bases, with the frame set at the first base. Results and caveats for the whole study, not just this receptor: How much clinical and demographic metadata was included differed by source and by participant, and the metadata was provided uncurated.

The immunoSEQ Assay, a bias-controlled multiplex PCR, was used to amplify TCRbeta CDR3 regions from genomic DNA. On the study's bioinformatics: Nucleated cell counts per sample were estimated from amplification of reference gene primers within the assay. Sequence reads were collapsed and filtered to measure the absolute abundance of every unique TCRbeta CDR3 rearrangement. For each sample, productive Simpson clonality was calculated as the square root of Simpson's diversity index over productive rearrangements. TCRdb limited this immuneACCESS table to in-frame rearrangements with V and J called. A share of clones is missing; checked studies link under half to unresolved V genes, and the rest is unexplained. V and J calls and clone size are copied from that table; D and trimming were computed from the DNA. Within this sample are nearly 110,000 clones, with approximately 81% of them counted one time only. Roughly 4.3% of the sample comes from the top ten.

The TCR sequence derives from a human donor in a cohort sampled during active COVID-19. The chain is assembled from TRBV4-3 and TRBJ1-2; the D gene is possibly TRBD1, with 6 bases matching. Sequenced input: peripheral blood. The CDR3 has the sequence CASSRRGQNNYGYTF. The DNA is TGCGCCAGCAGCCGGAGAGGACAGAATAACTATGGCTACACCTTC.